This TCR beta chain stems from a study of cytomegalovirus exposure and HLA in healthy donors. The PCR had 60 Vbeta and 13 Jbeta primers. Using immunoSEQ multiplex PCR, the repertoire was profiled, and TCRdb retains in-frame clones only, with some absent. This table holds about 78,000 clones, over 70% found once. V lost 0 bases to trimming and J lost 2 bases; unmatched junction nucleotides: 3. The germline gives CDR1 MGHRA, CDR2 YSYEKL. The CDR3 runs 17 residues. The TCR sequence derives from a male donor in good health and CMV-seronegative. Source material: PBMCs. This rearrangement joins TRBV4-1 to TRBJ2-1; TRBD2 matches 11 bases. CDR3 in amino acids: CASSQDIAGGTYNEQFF. The CDR3 coding sequence is TGCGCCAGCAGCCAAGATATAGCGGGGGGGACCTACAATGAGCAGTTCTTC.